This T cell receptor beta chain is drawn from a study of cytotoxic CD8 clonotypes in ibrutinib-treated CLL (TCRdb year 2021). General notes on the study: In this cohort, around 15 patients were treatment-naive and more than 9 were relapsed/refractory, while approximately 18 had unmutated IGHV. The response samples were drawn at a median of 12 months into treatment, with a range of roughly 6 to 40 months. Every sample from remission and from progressive disease was obtained while the patients were still on ibrutinib. Cryopreserved peripheral blood mononuclear cells were collected at three points: before therapy, at response, and at either sustained remission or disease progression. Of the approximately 91 people in the trial, around 24 had longitudinal samples available. On average, each sample had some 260,000 productive templates and more than 85,000 productive rearrangements. Responses were partial in around 25 patients and complete in 2; after median about 5.5 years follow-up, about 14 stayed in remission and some twelve progressed. Study-level results and caveats: Clonality increased at ibrutinib response, stayed stable in sustained remission, and fell back toward baseline at progression. Sampling times were not matched between patients in sustained remission and patients whose disease was progressing, and lymph node repertoires were not examined. Public clonotypes were rare and either shrank or stayed stable during treatment, and the rise in clonality at ibrutinib response reflected expansion of private clonotypes. Baseline clonality exceeded that of age-matched healthy donors and correlated strongly with circulating CD8+ T-cell counts.

The sample's time point label is to be understood as: around 25 months on ibrutinib. For TCR beta library preparation, approximately 2 micrograms of genomic DNA was extracted from cryopreserved PBMCs. Longitudinal blood samples from CLL patients receiving ibrutinib monotherapy were subjected to high-throughput TCR beta sequencing. The patients took part in an open-label, single-center phase 2 trial of ibrutinib monotherapy. A MiSeq instrument was used for deep resolution sequencing, which targeted depths ranging from 1 in 1 million up to 1 in 200,000 T cells, with coverage averaging 10x for each clonotype. The immunoSEQ hsTCRB Kit was used to generate TCR beta libraries. Per the authors' processing: ImmunoSEQ Data Assistant and ImmunoSEQ Analyzer were used for data analysis, and V, D and J genes were assigned according to IMGT definitions. Clonality, with values ranging from 0 to 1, was calculated as one minus the normalized Shannon entropy of productive rearrangement frequencies. Only overrepresented clonotypes making up at least 0.05% of the repertoire of each patient were included in the public clonotype analysis. Roughly 13 age-matched healthy donor repertoires from immuneACCESS served as clonality controls. The table was pulled from immuneACCESS by TCRdb, which kept in-frame rearrangements only. Such tables lose some clones; where checked, under half of the loss comes from unresolved V genes, and the rest has no known cause. V and J calls and clone size are copied from that table; D and trimming were computed from the DNA. The sample yields about 25,000 clones; 75% to 85% were counted once. The ten biggest clones cover under 9.5% of the sample.

V is pruned by 0 bases and J by 4 bases, leaving 9 bases of the junction without a gene match. The CDR3 goes from the cysteine to the phenylalanine over 16 residues. The kept DNA is CDR3 alone, 48 bases in frame from the first base. Looking up the germline V gene yields CDR1 SNHLY and CDR2 FYNNEI. In regard to this clone: There is no known antigen for this receptor. No base qualities exist here, and no much larger clone lies one base off it.

The sample was PBMCs, taken after 24 months of ibrutinib treatment. The sequence was collected from a human donor with chronic lymphocytic leukemia. This sequence uses TRBV2 and TRBJ2-7; TRBD1 agrees with 7 junctional bases. The CDR3 reads as follows: CASSEARGGHSYEQYF. Here is the DNA: TGTGCCAGCAGTGAAGCGCGAGGGGGCCACTCTTACGAGCAGTACTTC.